The T cell receptor (beta chain) under discussion was sequenced for a study of cytomegalovirus exposure and HLA in healthy donors. V shed 5 bases, J shed 9 bases, and the junction held 9 bases outside the gene matches. This CDR3 has 15 residues. Germline V gene sequence: CDR1 MNHEY, CDR2 SVGAGI. It was with 60 Vbeta and 13 Jbeta primers that the PCR ran. Profiling relied on immunoSEQ multiplex PCR, and the TCRdb table lists in-frame clones only, not all of them. The data hold roughly 180,000 clones, with 70% to 85% observed a single time. Sequenced input: PBMCs. The source of this sequence is a man between 18 and 29 years old in good health and CMV-seronegative. The chain uses TRBV6-5 and TRBJ2-1, with 11 positions matching TRBD2. DNA of the CDR3: TGTGCCAGCAGTCCCGAGGTAGCGGGAGGGGGTGAGCAGTTCTTC. It codes for CASSPEVAGGGEQFF.